Here is one TCR beta chain with its context. Its antigen is unidentified. Since a far larger clone is one base different, this is likely a read error. This entry is derived from a study of regulatory T cells in long-lasting Graves disease. Study-wide results and caveats: It was in persistent disease that TRBV28, TRBJ1-2 and TRBJ2-5 were favored. A reduction in accuracy may have resulted from the small sample size.

Combining iRepertoire HTBI primers with Arm-PCR of CDR3 regions, the authors built TCR beta libraries. Under the authors' procedure: Samples revealed 62 TRBV and about 15 TRBJ segments. Via MiXCR, TCRdb re-called the multiplex PCR reads, giving one row per CDR3 protein. The V and J calls were not made by the authors but by TCRdb's processing. The table includes some 330,000 distinct CDR3 sequences, roughly 25% detected once. Time point of the sample: persistent/refractory GD, antithyroid drugs over 5 years with positive TRAb. Scientists built the TCR library using RNA that was extracted from PBMCs. Patients with Graves' disease were diagnosed by American Thyroid Association guidelines. There are 15 residues in the CDR3. Per the germline V gene, CDR1 is SGHKS and CDR2 is YYEKEE (reference sequence).

The sequences come from peripheral blood mononuclear cells (PBMCs), collected when the disease was refractory, from a patient treated with antithyroid drugs. This clonotype originated in a woman between 40 and 50 years old with Graves disease. The chain couples TRBV5-5 to TRBJ2-4; 10 bases agree with TRBD1. CDR3 sequence reads: CASRTRDRGRDIRYF. The CDR3, as DNA: TGTGCCAGCAGGACCCGGGACAGGGGTAGGGACATTCGGTACTTC.